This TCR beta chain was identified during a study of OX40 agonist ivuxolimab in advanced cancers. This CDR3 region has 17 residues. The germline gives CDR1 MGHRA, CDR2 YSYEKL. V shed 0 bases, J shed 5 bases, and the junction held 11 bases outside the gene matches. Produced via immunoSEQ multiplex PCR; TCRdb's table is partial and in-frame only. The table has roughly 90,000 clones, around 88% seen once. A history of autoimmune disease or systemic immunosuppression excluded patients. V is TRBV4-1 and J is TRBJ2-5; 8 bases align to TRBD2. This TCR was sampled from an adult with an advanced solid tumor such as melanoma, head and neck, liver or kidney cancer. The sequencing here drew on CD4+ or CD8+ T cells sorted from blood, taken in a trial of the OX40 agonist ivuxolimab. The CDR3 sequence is CASSQDVSGSSYETQYF. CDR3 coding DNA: TGCGCCAGCAGCCAAGACGTCAGCGGGAGTTCGTATGAGACCCAGTACTTC.